The 5 T cell receptor beta chains in this list originate from one sample, sequenced in a study of blood T cell repertoires in COVID-19. Sequencing used immunoSEQ multiplex PCR; TCRdb keeps in-frame clones, though not all of them. This table holds about 420,000 clones, 70% to 90% found once. Sequencing used peripheral blood. These receptors originate from a man between 18 and 29 years old with COVID-19, enrolled during active disease.

This clone came up once. J is TRBJ2-6 and V is TRBV4-1; D call uncertain. This CDR3 has 19 amino acids. Germline V gene lookup returns CDR1 MGHRA and CDR2 YSYEKL. Trimming stripped 3 bases from V and 0 bases from J, with 18 bases between. The CDR3 spells CASSHPESAESSGANVLTF. CDR3 coding DNA: TGCGCCAGCAGCCACCCGGAGTCGGCTGAGAGCTCTGGGGCCAACGTCCTGACTTTC.

The chain carries TRBV7-9 and TRBJ1-1; no definite D call. The CDR3 runs to 11 residues. Germline CDR1 is SEHNR and CDR2 is FQNEAQ (reference sequence). Trimming left V 1 base short and J 7 bases short, with 4 bases between. CDR3 sequence (DNA): TGTGCCAGCAGCTTAGAACATGAAGCTTTCTTT. Amino acid sequence: CASSLEHEAFF.

The genes are TRBV12-5 and TRBJ2-3; D might be TRBD2 (6 bases). Trimming left V 5 bases short and J 0 bases short, with 12 bases between. CDR3 size: 15 residues. Germline V gene lookup returns CDR1 LGHNT and CDR2 FRNRAP. Written as DNA, the CDR3 is TGTGCTAGTGGTATTCTTAGCGGTAGCACAGATACGCAGTATTTT. It codes for CASGILSGSTDTQYF.

To note about this clone: A junction end diverges from the germline sequence, so it may reflect a read error. V gene TRBV14 combines with J gene TRBJ2-4, with a weak D call TRBD1 (7 bases). Germline V gene lookup returns CDR1 SGHDN and CDR2 FVKESK. This CDR3 has 16 amino acids. The CDR3 is CASSPILGVTGTAGHF. The CDR3 bases are TGTGCCAGCAGCCCCATCTTAGGCGTGACAGGGACGGCGGGGCACTTC.

This clone was detected only a few times. The J gene is TRBJ1-5, the V gene TRBV19; tentatively, D is TRBD1 (5 bases). With 7 bases removed from V and 3 bases from J, the gap between germline ends came to 13 bases. This CDR3 has 14 amino acids. Per the germline V gene, CDR1 is LNHDA and CDR2 is SQIVND (reference sequence). CDR3 nucleotide sequence: TGTGCCAGTAAGGAGGGACTAATCAATCAGCCCCAGCATTTT. This translates into CASKEGLINQPQHF.